Below are 23 T cell receptor beta chains sequenced from a single sample in a study of T cell responses to AZD1222 COVID-19 vaccine. The method was immunoSEQ multiplex PCR; TCRdb's version includes in-frame clones alone and lacks a portion of them. The sample lists about 82,000 clones, 90% occurring once. Here the sequenced sample was peripheral blood, taken on day 0 of AZD1222 vaccination. The source of these receptors is an adult in good health.

The chain carries TRBV10-3 and TRBJ2-1, with 7 bases aligning to TRBD1. The CDR3 length is 15 residues. With V trimmed by 2 bases and J by 3 bases, 4 bases remained unmatched. CDR1 and CDR2 (germline): ENHRY, SYGVKD. This CDR3 reads CAISEEGQYYNEQFF. CDR3 DNA sequence: TGTGCCATCAGTGAGGAGGGACAGTACTACAATGAGCAGTTCTTC.

The V call is TRBV5-1, the J call TRBJ1-2; D uncertain. The V gene lost 0 bases and the J gene lost 12 bases, with 15 bases spanning the gap. The CDR3 has 13 amino acids. Germline loops: CDR1 SGHRS, CDR2 YFSETQ. Written as DNA, the CDR3 is TGCGCCAGCAGCTTGGATCCGAACGGGAATAACACCTTC. Encoded protein: CASSLDPNGNNTF.

The chain has TRBV25-1 and TRBJ1-1, with D possibly being TRBD1 (6 bases). This CDR3 has 15 amino acids. V shed 3 bases and J shed 1 base, with 12 bases lying between them. Germline CDR1 MGHDK, CDR2 SYGVNS. The CDR3 sequence: CASSDSQTGNTEAFF. The CDR3 DNA reads as TGTGCCAGCAGTGACTCCCAGACAGGGAACACTGAAGCTTTCTTT.

J is TRBJ1-5 and V is TRBV30, with D perhaps TRBD1 (6 bases). The CDR3 runs 14 residues. Germline-derived CDR1 and CDR2 are GTSNPN and SVGIG (reference sequence). V shed 0 bases and J shed 0 bases, with 6 bases lying between them. The CDR3 DNA is TGTGCCTGGAGTGTAGGGGGTAGCAATCAGCCCCAGCATTTT. This sequence encodes CAWSVGGSNQPQHF. The entire variable domain, with the rest obtained from reference TRBV30 and TRBJ1-5, is as follows: SQTIHQWPATLVQPVGSPLSLECTVEGTSNPNLYWYRQAAGRGLQLLFYSVGIGQISSEVPQNLSASRPQDRQFILSSKKLLLSDSGFYLCAWSVGGSNQPQHFGDGTRLSIL.

The chain combines TRBV2 with TRBJ2-4; D is unresolved. The CDR3 has 13 residues. Germline CDR1 and CDR2: SNHLY and FYNNEI. The ends were cut back, 3 bases at V and 3 bases at J, with 6 bases in the middle. The CDR3 is CASSDEGKNIQYF. CDR3 coding DNA: TGTGCCAGCAGTGATGAAGGCAAAAACATTCAGTACTTC.

The chain recombines TRBV5-5 with TRBJ1-2, with unresolved D. CDR1 SGHKS and CDR2 YYEKEE come from the germline V gene (reference sequence). This CDR3 is 13 amino acids long. The germline V and J ends were trimmed by 0 bases and 4 bases, with 7 bases remaining between them. The CDR3 sequence: CASSLGHSYGYTF. The CDR3 nucleotides are TGTGCCAGCAGCTTGGGTCATTCCTATGGCTACACCTTC. The full variable domain, completed using reference TRBV5-5 and TRBJ1-2, is DAGVTQSPTHLIKTRGQQVTLRCSPISGHKSVSWYQQVLGQGPQFIFQYYEKEERGRGNFPDRFSARQFPNYSSELNVNALLLGDSALYLCASSLGHSYGYTFGSGTRLTVV.

The chain recombines TRBV20-1 with TRBJ1-1; D unclear. The CDR3 spans 10 residues. The germline V gene has CDR1 DFQATT and CDR2 SNEGSKA (reference sequence). The CDR3 spells CRGQSTEAFF. The CDR3, as DNA: TGCAGAGGCCAAAGCACTGAAGCTTTCTTT.

This chain connects TRBV18 to TRBJ1-1, with 8 bases aligning to TRBD1. The CDR3 covers 16 residues. Per the germline V gene, CDR1 is KGHSH and CDR2 is LQKENI. Trimming took 1 base from V and 4 from J; bases not matched to a gene: 8. CDR3 coding DNA: TGTGCCAGCTCACCACTGAAGACAGGGGCAGGCACTGAAGCTTTCTTT. It is translated as CASSPLKTGAGTEAFF.

This chain joins TRBV18 and TRBJ1-1; 8 bases are a match to TRBD1. The CDR3 loop spans 13 amino acids. CDR1 and CDR2 (germline): KGHSH, LQKENI. V trimming: 4 bases; J trimming: 5 bases; junction bases outside the gene matches: 3. In DNA, the CDR3 is TGTGCCAGCTCACAAGGGACAGGAACTGAAGCTTTCTTT. This encodes CASSQGTGTEAFF.

The rearrangement uses TRBV14 and TRBJ2-3; D might be TRBD1 or TRBD2, each matching 6 bases. Germline V gene lookup returns CDR1 SGHDN and CDR2 FVKESK. This CDR3 is 16 amino acids long. The V and J ends lost 4 bases and 9 bases respectively, with 23 bases between them. The DNA of the CDR3 is TGTGCCAGCAGCCTTCTAGGAGGGGGGACCTTGGGGACGCAGTATTTT. Encoded protein: CASSLLGGGTLGTQYF.

The J gene is TRBJ2-5, the V gene TRBV12-3 or TRBV12-4; maybe TRBD1 (5 bases). This CDR3 comprises 13 residues. Trimming removed 5 bases at V and 2 bases at J, with 9 bases between. CDR3 DNA sequence: TGTGCCAGCAGTGCAGGGTCGCAAGAGACCCAGTACTTC. Protein product: CASSAGSQETQYF.

The rearrangement joins TRBV29-1 to TRBJ1-1; D is unclear. The CDR3 covers 12 residues. Germline assignment: CDR1 SQVTM and CDR2 ANQGSEA. V was pared by 3 bases and J by 6 bases, with 11 bases between. CDR3 DNA sequence: TGCAGCGTTGACGTGGGCCCCCCTGAAGCTTTCTTT. Translating it yields CSVDVGPPEAFF. Looking up the rest from reference TRBV29-1 and TRBJ1-1 gives the full variable domain: SAVISQKPSRDICQRGTSLTIQCQVDSQVTMMFWYRQQPGQSLTLIATANQGSEATYESGFVIDKFPISRPNLTFSTLTVSNMSPEDSSIYLCSVDVGPPEAFFGQGTRLTVV.

The chain is built from TRBV20-1 and TRBJ2-7; D call uncertain. CDR3 length equals 11 residues. The germline V and J ends were trimmed by 5 bases and 2 bases, with 7 bases remaining between them. Germline assignment: CDR1 DFQATT and CDR2 SNEGSKA (reference sequence). This chain's CDR3 is CSARGPYEQYF. CDR3 bases: TGCAGTGCTCGTGGCCCCTACGAGCAGTACTTC.

The chain links TRBV7-8 to TRBJ1-5; tentative D call: TRBD1 (5 bases). The germline CDR1 and CDR2 sequences are SGHVS and FQNEAQ. The CDR3 extends over 13 amino acids. Trimming left V 2 bases short and J 6 bases short, with 8 bases between. CDR3 protein: CASSLHGGQPQHF. In DNA, the CDR3 is TGTGCCAGCAGCTTACATGGGGGTCAGCCCCAGCATTTT.

This sequence joins TRBV11-2 and TRBJ2-1; no clear D gene. Looked up from germline, CDR1 is SGHAT and CDR2 is FQNNGV. The CDR3 has 12 residues. V was trimmed by 1 base and J by 7 bases, leaving 5 bases between them. CDR3 coding DNA: TGTGCCAGCAGCTTAGGGGTTAATGAGCAGTTCTTC. Translated, it gives CASSLGVNEQFF.

This clone was detected a few times. The chain uses TRBV19 and TRBJ1-5, with 8 nucleotides matching TRBD1. This CDR3 has 13 amino acids. V lost 6 bases, J lost 4 bases, and 2 bases stayed unmatched. The V gene's germline CDR1 is LNHDA and CDR2 SQIVND (reference sequence). The CDR3 sequence: CASRGQANQPQHF. CDR3 DNA sequence: TGTGCCAGTAGGGGACAGGCTAATCAGCCCCAGCATTTT.

The V gene is TRBV5-8, the J gene TRBJ2-5, with a weak D call TRBD1 (6 bases). The CDR3 sequence is 16 residues long. V lost 3 bases to trimming and J lost 0 bases, with 15 bases between them. Germline V gene lookup returns CDR1 SGHTS and CDR2 YDEGEE. The CDR3, as DNA: TGTGCCAGCAGCTCTGGCAACAGGGAGTACCAAGAGACCCAGTACTTC. It yields the protein CASSSGNREYQETQYF. Full variable domain (outside the CDR3, taken from reference TRBV5-8 and TRBJ2-5): EAGVTQSPTHLIKTRGQQATLRCSPISGHTSVYWYQQALGLGLQFLLWYDEGEERNRGNFPPRFSGRQFPNYSSELNVNALELEDSALYLCASSSGNREYQETQYFGPGTRLLVL.

The rearrangement joins TRBV19 to TRBJ2-2; TRBD1 matches at 8 bases. Losses at the gene ends were 10 bases for V and 0 bases for J; bases not matched to a gene: 4. The germline V gene has CDR1 LNHDA and CDR2 SQIVND (reference sequence). This CDR3 comprises 14 residues. This CDR3 is CATRDRTNTGELFF. DNA of the CDR3: TGTGCCACCCGGGACAGGACGAACACCGGGGAGCTGTTTTTT.

The genes are TRBV30 and TRBJ2-3, with a possible D match to TRBD2 (7 bases). The germline V gene has CDR1 GTSNPN and CDR2 SVGIG (reference sequence). The V and J ends lost 0 bases and 6 bases respectively, with 19 bases between them. CDR3 size: 16 residues. The CDR3 DNA reads TGTGCCTGGAGTGTGGGGACTGGGGGGGGCGGTGATACGCAGTATTTT. Its protein is CAWSVGTGGGGDTQYF.

The chain carries TRBV27 and TRBJ2-7; D is unresolved. CDR1 and CDR2 (germline): MNHEY, SMNVEV (reference sequence). Deletions cut 6 bases from V and 3 bases from J, with 15 bases between. The CDR3 sequence is 14 residues long. The CDR3 DNA follows: TGTGCCAGCAGCAAGAGGACCGTGGGCTACGAGCAGTACTTC. Translation: CASSKRTVGYEQYF.

Only one count was recorded for this clone. This specimen includes other DNA sequences encoding the same CDR3. The chain joins TRBV30 to TRBJ1-5; TRBD1 agrees at 8 bases. Germline CDR1 reads GTSNPN; CDR2 reads SVGIG (reference sequence). The CDR3 covers 14 residues. V lost 2 bases to trimming and J lost 6 bases; unmatched junction nucleotides: 6. The CDR3, as DNA: TGTGCCTGGAGTTACAGGGGGGTGGGTCAGCCCCAGCATTTT. It yields the protein CAWSYRGVGQPQHF.

V usage is TRBV3-1 (or the pseudogene TRBV3-2) and J usage is TRBJ2-4; TRBD2 matches at 7 bases. CDR1 and CDR2 from the germline V gene are LGHDT and YNNKEL (reference sequence). V was clipped by 4 bases and J by 5 bases; unmatched bases: 8. The CDR3 sequence is 15 residues long. The CDR3 region is CASSPGGTEQNIQYF. Here the CDR3 DNA reads TGTGCCAGCAGCCCGGGGGGAACGGAGCAAAACATTCAGTACTTC.

This chain connects TRBV18 to TRBJ2-7; no clear D gene. Germline CDR1 is KGHSH and CDR2 is LQKENI. V lost 0 bases and J lost 0, with 3 bases in between. The CDR3 extends over 13 amino acids. CDR3 loop: CASSPPSSYEQYF. Written as DNA, the CDR3 is TGTGCCAGCTCACCACCGAGCTCCTACGAGCAGTACTTC.